The rows below give T cell receptor beta chains drawn from one sample of a study of OX40 agonist ivuxolimab in advanced cancers. The repertoire was sequenced with immunoSEQ multiplex PCR; TCRdb's copy has only in-frame clones and lacks some. The sample carries approximately 60,000 clones, 91% recorded once. Sequenced here: CD4+ or CD8+ T cells sorted from blood, sampled in a trial of the OX40 agonist ivuxolimab. These receptors were obtained from an adult with an advanced solid tumor such as melanoma, head and neck, liver or kidney cancer. CDR3s include the opening cysteine and the closing phenylalanine or tryptophan. Each record gives: CDR3 length, J gene, D gene, V gene, clone size, CDR3 protein, CDR3 DNA. The D gene is left open where the match is weak. Part of the rows lack a size; the others show once, few, many or a class for expanded clones.

cdr3_length: 13
j_call: TRBJ1-4
d_call: TRBD1
v_call: TRBV30
clone_size: -
cdr3_aa: CASAAGTDEKLFF
cdr3_nt: TGTGCCTCCGCGGCGGGGACAGATGAAAAACTGTTTTTT

cdr3_length: 16
j_call: TRBJ2-2
d_call: -
v_call: TRBV27
clone_size: -
cdr3_aa: CASEDLGGPNTGELFF
cdr3_nt: TGTGCCAGCGAAGACCTTGGAGGCCCTAACACCGGGGAGCTGTTTTTT

cdr3_length: 16
j_call: TRBJ2-7
d_call: -
v_call: TRBV28
clone_size: -
cdr3_aa: CASSLSGGGVSYEQYF
cdr3_nt: TGTGCCAGCAGTTTATCCGGCGGAGGCGTCTCCTACGAGCAGTACTTC

cdr3_length: 22
j_call: TRBJ2-3
d_call: TRBD2
v_call: TRBV9
clone_size: -
cdr3_aa: CASSVATPLGAGRGISTDTQYF
cdr3_nt: TGTGCCAGCAGCGTAGCTACCCCTCTCGGAGCGGGGAGGGGAATTAGCACAGATACGCAGTATTTT

cdr3_length: 16
j_call: TRBJ2-1
d_call: TRBD2
v_call: TRBV5-5
clone_size: once
cdr3_aa: CASSTSSGRVYNEQFF
cdr3_nt: TGTGCCAGCAGCACCTCTAGCGGGAGGGTTTACAATGAGCAGTTCTTC

cdr3_length: 15
j_call: TRBJ1-1
d_call: -
v_call: TRBV27
clone_size: -
cdr3_aa: CASSHKQGLNTEAFF
cdr3_nt: TGTGCCAGCAGTCACAAACAGGGTCTGAACACTGAAGCTTTCTTT

cdr3_length: 14
j_call: TRBJ2-3
d_call: -
v_call: TRBV30
clone_size: -
cdr3_aa: CAWSVRKGTDTQYF
cdr3_nt: TGTGCCTGGAGTGTACGGAAAGGGACAGATACGCAGTATTTT

cdr3_length: 13
j_call: TRBJ1-1
d_call: -
v_call: TRBV9
clone_size: -
cdr3_aa: CASSVRGDTEAFF
cdr3_nt: TGTGCCAGCAGCGTACGGGGGGACACTGAAGCTTTCTTT

cdr3_length: 16
j_call: TRBJ1-4
d_call: -
v_call: TRBV10-2
clone_size: -
cdr3_aa: CASSRRRPGQNEKLFF
cdr3_nt: TGCGCCAGCAGTCGACGACGGCCAGGGCAAAATGAAAAACTGTTTTTT

cdr3_length: 14
j_call: TRBJ2-4
d_call: TRBD1
v_call: TRBV5-8
clone_size: -
cdr3_aa: CASSRGQVHGIQYF
cdr3_nt: TGTGCCAGCAGCCGAGGACAGGTTCATGGCATTCAGTACTTC

cdr3_length: 13
j_call: TRBJ2-1
d_call: -
v_call: TRBV7-2
clone_size: -
cdr3_aa: CASKEWAINEQFF
cdr3_nt: TGTGCCAGTAAAGAGTGGGCCATCAATGAGCAGTTCTTC

cdr3_length: 15
j_call: TRBJ2-7
d_call: TRBD1
v_call: TRBV12-5
clone_size: -
cdr3_aa: CASGGLGQGITEQYF
cdr3_nt: TGTGCTAGTGGTGGGTTGGGACAGGGGATAACCGAGCAGTACTTC